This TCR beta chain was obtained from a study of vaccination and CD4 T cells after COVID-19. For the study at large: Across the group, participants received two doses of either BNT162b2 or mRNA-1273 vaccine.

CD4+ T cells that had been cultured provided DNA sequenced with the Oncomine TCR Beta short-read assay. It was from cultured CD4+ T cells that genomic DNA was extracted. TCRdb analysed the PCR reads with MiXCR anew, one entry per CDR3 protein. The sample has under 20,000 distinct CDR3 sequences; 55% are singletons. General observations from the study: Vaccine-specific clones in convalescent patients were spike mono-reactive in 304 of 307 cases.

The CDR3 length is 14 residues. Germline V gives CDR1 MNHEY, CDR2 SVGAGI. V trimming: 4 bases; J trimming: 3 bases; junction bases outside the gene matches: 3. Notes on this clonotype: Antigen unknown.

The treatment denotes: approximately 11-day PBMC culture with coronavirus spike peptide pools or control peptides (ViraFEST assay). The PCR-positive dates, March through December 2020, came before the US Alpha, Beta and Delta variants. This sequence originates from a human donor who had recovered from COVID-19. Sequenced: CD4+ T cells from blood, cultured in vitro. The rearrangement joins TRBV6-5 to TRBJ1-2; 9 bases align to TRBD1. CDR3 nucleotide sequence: TGTGCCAGCAGTTCACAGGGGGCAGACTATGGCTACACCTTC. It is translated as CASSSQGADYGYTF.